One sample yielded the 2 T cell receptor beta chains listed below, sequenced in a study of blood T cell repertoires in COVID-19. The table came from immunoSEQ multiplex PCR; TCRdb's copy has only in-frame clones and leaves some out. The sample has under 450,000 clones; roughly 77% are singletons. Material: peripheral blood. These receptor sequences come from a human donor with acute or convalescent COVID-19. The donor label of this sample is uncertain.

The CDR3, as DNA: TGTGCCAGCAGCTTGGAGAAGGGGGCGCAAGGCTACACCTTC. Translation: CASSLEKGAQGYTF. This chain links TRBV11-2 with TRBJ1-2, with TRBD1 matching 7 bases. The CDR3 contains 14 residues. V was clipped by 3 bases and J by 8 bases; unmatched bases: 9. The V gene's germline CDR1 is SGHAT and CDR2 FQNNGV.

The chain combines TRBV28 with TRBJ1-1; TRBD1 agrees at 7 bases. The CDR3 length is 13 residues. J was trimmed by 5 bases and V by 8 bases; bases with no gene match: 8. The germline gives CDR1 MDHEN, CDR2 SYDVKM. CDR3 in amino acids: CASAAGGLTEAFF. The CDR3 DNA sequence: TGTGCCAGCGCTGCAGGGGGGCTTACTGAAGCTTTCTTT.